The clone carrying this TCR beta chain was counted once. This same CDR3 is encoded by further DNA sequences in the sample. The assay was immunoSEQ multiplex PCR, and TCRdb's table has in-frame clones only and misses some. The sample lists about 2.1 million clones, around 93% occurring once. Naive CD8 cells lacked CD45RO and underwent positive selection for CCR7, leaving out terminally differentiated effector memory CD45RA+ cells. The V and J ends lost 3 bases and 4 bases respectively, with 10 bases between them. Germline CDR1 is LNHDA and CDR2 is SQIVND (reference sequence). This CDR3 comprises 13 residues. The sample is drawn from a study of shared clonotypes between healthy human individuals.

The rearrangement links TRBV19 to TRBJ2-7; unclear D gene. This clonotype originated in a man aged 18 to 35 in good health. Some clones in this sample may be carry-over from other donors' samples. The sequenced sample was naive CD8+ T cells from PBMCs. The chain's CDR3 is CASSIGRLYEQYF. In nucleotides, the CDR3 is TGTGCCAGTAGTATCGGCAGGTTATACGAGCAGTACTTC.